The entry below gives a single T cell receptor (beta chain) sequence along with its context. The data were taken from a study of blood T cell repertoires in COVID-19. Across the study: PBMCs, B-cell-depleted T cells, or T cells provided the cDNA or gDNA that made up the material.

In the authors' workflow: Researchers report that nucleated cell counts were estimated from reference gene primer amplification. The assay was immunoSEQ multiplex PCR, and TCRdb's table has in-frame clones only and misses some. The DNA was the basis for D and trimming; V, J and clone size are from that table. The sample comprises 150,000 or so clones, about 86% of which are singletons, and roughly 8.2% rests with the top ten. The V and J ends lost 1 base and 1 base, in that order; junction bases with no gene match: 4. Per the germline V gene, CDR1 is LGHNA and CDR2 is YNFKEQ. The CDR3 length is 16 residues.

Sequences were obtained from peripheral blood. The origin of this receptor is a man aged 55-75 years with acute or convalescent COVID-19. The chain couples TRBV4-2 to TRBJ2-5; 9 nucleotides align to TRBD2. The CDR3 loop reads CASSQGVAGAQETQYF. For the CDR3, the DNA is TGTGCCAGCAGCCAAGGGGTAGCGGGAGCCCAAGAGACCCAGTACTTC.